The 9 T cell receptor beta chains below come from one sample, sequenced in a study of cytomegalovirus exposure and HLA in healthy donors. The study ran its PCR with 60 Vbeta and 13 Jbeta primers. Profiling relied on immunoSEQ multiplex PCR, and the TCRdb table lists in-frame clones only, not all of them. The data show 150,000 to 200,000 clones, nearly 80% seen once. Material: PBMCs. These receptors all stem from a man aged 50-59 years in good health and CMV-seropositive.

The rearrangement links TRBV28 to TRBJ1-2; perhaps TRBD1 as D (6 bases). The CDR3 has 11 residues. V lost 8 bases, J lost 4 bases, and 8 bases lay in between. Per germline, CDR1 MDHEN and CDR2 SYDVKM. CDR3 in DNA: TGTGCCAGCGAACAGGGCTATGGCTACACCTTC. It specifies CASEQGYGYTF.

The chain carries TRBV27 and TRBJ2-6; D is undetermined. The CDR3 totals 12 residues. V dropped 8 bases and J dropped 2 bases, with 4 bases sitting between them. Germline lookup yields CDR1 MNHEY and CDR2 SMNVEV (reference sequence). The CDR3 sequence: CASSTGANVLTF. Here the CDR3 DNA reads TGTGCCAGCTCAACTGGGGCCAACGTCCTGACTTTC.

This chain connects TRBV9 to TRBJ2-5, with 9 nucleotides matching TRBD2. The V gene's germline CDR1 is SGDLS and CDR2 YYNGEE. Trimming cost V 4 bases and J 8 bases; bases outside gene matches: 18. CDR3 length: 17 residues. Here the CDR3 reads CASSSKAGGGVKNTQYF. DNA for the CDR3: TGTGCCAGCAGCTCAAAGGCAGGCGGGGGGGTCAAGAACACCCAGTACTTC.

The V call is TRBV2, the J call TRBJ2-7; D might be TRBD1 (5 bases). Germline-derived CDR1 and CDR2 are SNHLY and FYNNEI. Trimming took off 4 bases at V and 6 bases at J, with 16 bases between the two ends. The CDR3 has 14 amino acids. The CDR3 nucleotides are TGTGCCAGCAGTGCAGCGACAGAAGTGGGCGAGCAGTACTTC. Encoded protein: CASSAATEVGEQYF. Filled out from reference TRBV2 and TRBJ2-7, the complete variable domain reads EPEVTQTPSHQVTQMGQEVILRCVPISNHLYFYWYRQILGQKVEFLVSFYNNEISEKSEIFDDQFSVERPDGSNFTLKIRSTKLEDSAMYFCASSAATEVGEQYFGPGTRLTVT.

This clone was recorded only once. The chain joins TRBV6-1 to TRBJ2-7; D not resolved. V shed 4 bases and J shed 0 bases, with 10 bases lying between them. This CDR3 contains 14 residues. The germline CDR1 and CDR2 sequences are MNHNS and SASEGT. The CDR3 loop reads CASSVAGSSYEQYF. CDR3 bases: TGTGCCAGCAGTGTAGCCGGGTCCTCCTACGAGCAGTACTTC.

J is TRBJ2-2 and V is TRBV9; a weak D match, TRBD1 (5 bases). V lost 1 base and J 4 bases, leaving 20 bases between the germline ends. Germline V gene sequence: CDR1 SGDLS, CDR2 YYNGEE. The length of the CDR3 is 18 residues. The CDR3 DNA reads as TGTGCCAGCAGCGTACCCACAGGTGACGTAGTTGGCACCGGGGAGCTGTTTTTT. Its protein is CASSVPTGDVVGTGELFF.

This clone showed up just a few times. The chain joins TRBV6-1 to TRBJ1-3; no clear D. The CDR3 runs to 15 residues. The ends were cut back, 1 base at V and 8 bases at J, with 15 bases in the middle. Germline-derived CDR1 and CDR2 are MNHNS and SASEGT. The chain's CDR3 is CASSEVVGLEDTIYF. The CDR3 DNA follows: TGTGCCAGCAGTGAAGTGGTCGGCCTGGAGGACACCATATATTTT.

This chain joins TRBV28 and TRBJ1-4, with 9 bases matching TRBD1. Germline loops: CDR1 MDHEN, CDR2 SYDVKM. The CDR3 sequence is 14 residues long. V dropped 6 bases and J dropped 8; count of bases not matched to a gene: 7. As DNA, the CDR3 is TGTGCCAGCAGCGGGGGACAGGGTAGGGAAAAACTGTTTTTT. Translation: CASSGGQGREKLFF.

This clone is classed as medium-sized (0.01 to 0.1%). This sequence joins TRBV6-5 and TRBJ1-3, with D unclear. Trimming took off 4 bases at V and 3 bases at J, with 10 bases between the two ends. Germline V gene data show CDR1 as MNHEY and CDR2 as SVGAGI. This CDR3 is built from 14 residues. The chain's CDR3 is CASSLSRGGNTIYF. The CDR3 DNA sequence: TGTGCCAGCAGTTTAAGTCGGGGTGGAAACACCATATATTTT.